What follows are 21 T cell receptor beta chains derived from one specimen sequenced in a study of stem cell transplantation in POMP-related autoinflammatory disease. No antigen is known for these receptors. The study, taken as a whole, reports: A trend toward lower repertoire diversity and greater clonality appeared in every analyzed T-cell subset of PRAID patients. Fewer unique TRB V-J gene pairings were identified in patients with PRAID.

Repertoires were generated with immunoSEQ multiplex PCR, while TCRdb's copy carries only in-frame clones and drops some. The repertoire holds roughly 9,100 clones, with approximately 90% as singletons. Sequences were derived from CD8+ T cells from PBMCs, sampled before stem cell transplantation. The receptors were sampled from a human donor with POMP-related autoinflammation and immune dysregulation (PRAID).

The chain recombines TRBV7-6 with TRBJ2-6, with TRBD2 matching 15 bases. V lost 1 base, J lost 0 bases, and 7 bases stayed unmatched. This CDR3 is 21 amino acids long. Germline values: CDR1 SGHVS, CDR2 FNYEAQ. The CDR3 DNA reads TGTGCCAGCAGCTTAGTTGAGGGGACTAGCGGGGGGCCCTCTGGGGCCAACGTCCTGACTTTC. Residues: CASSLVEGTSGGPSGANVLTF.

The rearrangement joins TRBV13 to TRBJ2-5; 9 bases are shared with TRBD1. With V trimmed by 4 bases and J by 5 bases, 17 bases remained unmatched. The CDR3 loop spans 18 amino acids. Germline loops: CDR1 PRHDT, CDR2 FYEKMQ (reference sequence). The CDR3 DNA sequence: TGTGCCAGCAGCTCGGGACAGGGCGATCTCCTCGCGTGGGAGACCCAGTACTTC. Translating gives CASSSGQGDLLAWETQYF.

This clone was observed once. This chain links TRBV5-6 with TRBJ2-1; D is undetermined. The CDR3 is 18 amino acids. The germline V gene has CDR1 SGHDT and CDR2 YYEEEE. Trimming stripped 0 bases from V and 0 bases from J, with 16 bases between. The CDR3 reads CASSLGATSVVSYNEQFF. In DNA, the CDR3 is TGTGCCAGCAGCTTGGGGGCCACCAGCGTAGTCTCCTACAATGAGCAGTTCTTC.

This clone was counted a few times. This chain connects TRBV7-9 to TRBJ1-1; no definite D call. CDR3 length equals 13 residues. Germline CDR1 reads SEHNR; CDR2 reads FQNEAQ (reference sequence). V lost 5 bases, J lost 8 bases, and 15 bases lay in between. The CDR3 nucleotides read TGTGCCAGCAGCCACCGCTCCGGAGTAGAAGCTTTCTTT. Its protein is CASSHRSGVEAFF.

The sample holds one count of this clone. The chain has TRBV10-3 and TRBJ2-3; 8 nucleotides match TRBD2. Trimming at V came to 2 bases and at J to 10 bases, leaving 20 bases not matched to a gene. The CDR3 extends over 18 amino acids. The germline gives CDR1 ENHRY, CDR2 SYGVKD. In DNA, the CDR3 is TGTGCCATCAGTGAGAGGGCTAGCGGGTTCGCAGAGGGCGACGCGCAGTATTTT. This sequence encodes CAISERASGFAEGDAQYF.

The chain combines TRBV27 with TRBJ1-1; D gene ambiguous. The CDR3 extends over 11 amino acids. Trimming left V 6 bases short and J 11 bases short, with 13 bases between. Per the germline V gene, CDR1 is MNHEY and CDR2 is SMNVEV (reference sequence). CDR3 sequence reads: CASSNRESAFF. As DNA, the CDR3 is TGTGCCAGCAGCAACCGAGAGTCGGCTTTCTTT.

The chain employs TRBV6-7 and TRBJ2-1; TRBD2 matches 11 bases. TRBV6-7 belongs to the ORF category, with a function that is uncertain. After removal of 0 bases from V and 0 bases from J, the junction contained 13 bases not matched to a gene. The CDR3 runs 21 residues. The CDR3 protein is CASSYSGPGLAEASSYNEQFF. The CDR3 DNA is TGTGCCAGCAGTTACTCTGGGCCGGGACTAGCGGAGGCCAGCTCCTACAATGAGCAGTTCTTC.

This clone has only one observation. The rearrangement uses TRBV27 and TRBJ2-2, with 7 bases identical to TRBD2. V gave up 9 bases and J gave up 1 base; unmatched junction bases: 8. The CDR3 is made up of 15 amino acids. Germline CDR1 is MNHEY and CDR2 is SMNVEV (reference sequence). CDR3: CASRGGRGNTGELFF. CDR3 DNA sequence: TGTGCCAGTCGAGGCGGGAGAGGGAACACCGGGGAGCTGTTTTTT.

The chain has TRBV4-1 and TRBJ2-1, with TRBD2 as a possible D gene (7 bases). This CDR3 is 16 amino acids long. V lost 4 bases and J 0 bases, leaving 13 bases between the germline ends. CDR1 is MGHRA and CDR2 is YSYEKL in the germline V gene. The CDR3 DNA follows: TGCGCCAGCAGCCGGGGGGGGCAAAGCTCCTACAATGAGCAGTTCTTC. This codes for CASSRGGQSSYNEQFF.

The V gene is TRBV5-6, the J gene TRBJ2-2, with D unresolved. V was shortened by 0 bases and J by 6 bases, with 0 bases between the two germline ends. The CDR3 consists of 11 residues. Germline lookup yields CDR1 SGHDT and CDR2 YYEEEE. CDR3 residues: CASSLAGELFF. The CDR3 coding sequence is TGTGCCAGCAGCTTGGCCGGGGAGCTGTTTTTT.

V gene TRBV27 combines with J gene TRBJ2-4; D may be TRBD1 (6 bases). The CDR3 covers 16 residues. Trimming left V 2 bases short and J 3 bases short, with 14 bases between. CDR1 and CDR2 (germline): MNHEY, SMNVEV (reference sequence). CDR3 coding DNA: TGTGCCAGCAGTTTAACGAGTTGGGGGCTCAAAAACATTCAGTACTTC. Translating it yields CASSLTSWGLKNIQYF.

The V gene is TRBV10-3, the J gene TRBJ2-1; 12 bases agree with TRBD2. Per the germline V gene, CDR1 is ENHRY and CDR2 is SYGVKD. The trim removed 11 bases at V and 6 bases at J, leaving 11 bases unmatched. The CDR3 extends over 15 amino acids. CDR3 bases: TGTGCCTCCCTCGAGCTAGCGGGGGGGCGCAATGAGCAGTTCTTC. This sequence encodes CASLELAGGRNEQFF.

This clone was recorded only once. The genes are TRBV28 and TRBJ1-1; 12 bases line up with TRBD1. The CDR3 loop spans 18 amino acids. Per the germline V gene, CDR1 is MDHEN and CDR2 is SYDVKM. V gave up 2 bases and J gave up 0 bases; unmatched junction bases: 7. The CDR3, as DNA: TGTGCCAGCAGTTTACCGGGACAGGGGGCGGCCATGAACACTGAAGCTTTCTTT. Translation gives CASSLPGQGAAMNTEAFF. The full variable domain, its missing parts supplied by reference TRBV28 and TRBJ1-1, is DVKVTQSSRYLVKRTGEKVFLECVQDMDHENMFWYRQDPGLGLRLIYFSYDVKMKEKGDIPEGYSVSREKKERFSLILESASTNQTSMYLCASSLPGQGAAMNTEAFFGQGTRLTVV.

The chain has TRBV5-6 and TRBJ1-5; D is undetermined. CDR3 length equals 12 residues. Germline values: CDR1 SGHDT, CDR2 YYEEEE. Trimming removed 0 bases from V and 6 bases from J, with 4 bases in between. DNA of the CDR3: TGTGCCAGCAGCTTGGGGGCTCAGCCCCAGCATTTT. Protein sequence: CASSLGAQPQHF.

The rearrangement uses TRBV14 and TRBJ2-7; D unresolved. Germline values: CDR1 SGHDN, CDR2 FVKESK. V lost 0 bases and J lost 3, with 9 bases in between. The CDR3 has 14 amino acids. The DNA of the CDR3 is TGTGCCAGCAGCCAAGACAACTGGGGCTACGAGCAGTACTTC. Protein: CASSQDNWGYEQYF.

This chain connects TRBV30 to TRBJ2-3; no clear D gene. The V and J ends lost 2 bases and 1 base respectively, with 4 bases between them. From germline, CDR1 is GTSNPN and CDR2 SVGIG (reference sequence). The CDR3 covers 12 residues. CDR3 in DNA: TGTGCCTGGAGTCCCCGCACAGATACGCAGTATTTT. Amino acids: CAWSPRTDTQYF.

CDR3 in amino acids: CASSPPDRGDTEAFF. The DNA for the CDR3 is TGTGCCAGCAGCCCCCCGGACAGGGGAGACACTGAAGCTTTCTTT. The rearrangement uses TRBV7-9 and TRBJ1-1, with 9 bases that match TRBD1. Per the germline V gene, CDR1 is SEHNR and CDR2 is FQNEAQ (reference sequence). CDR3 length equals 15 residues. J gave up 3 bases and V 5 bases, and 7 bases lay outside the gene matches.

The rearrangement joins TRBV19 to TRBJ1-5; no clear D gene. The V and J ends lost 3 bases and 0 bases respectively, with 12 bases between them. The CDR3 totals 16 residues. Germline values: CDR1 LNHDA, CDR2 SQIVND (reference sequence). Here the CDR3 DNA reads TGTGCCAGTAGTATCCCCCAGCCTTATAGCAATCAGCCCCAGCATTTT. Translating it yields CASSIPQPYSNQPQHF. The full variable domain, in which reference TRBV19 and TRBJ1-5 provide the parts outside the CDR3, is DGGITQSPKYLFRKEGQNVTLSCEQNLNHDAMYWYRQDPGQGLRLIYYSQIVNDFQKGDIAEGYSVSREKKESFPLTVTSAQKNPTAFYLCASSIPQPYSNQPQHFGDGTRLSIL.

This clone was observed a single time. The chain couples TRBV4-1 to TRBJ2-1; tentatively, D is TRBD2 (5 bases). This CDR3 has 16 residues. Per the germline V gene, CDR1 is MGHRA and CDR2 is YSYEKL. V was shortened by 6 bases and J by 4 bases, with 19 bases between the two germline ends. Here the CDR3 reads CASSHILADVYNEQFF. As DNA, the CDR3 is TGCGCCAGCAGTCATATTCTAGCAGACGTATACAATGAGCAGTTCTTC.

The rearrangement uses TRBV7-9 and TRBJ1-1; D is uncertain. The germline CDR1 and CDR2 sequences are SEHNR and FQNEAQ (reference sequence). The CDR3 length is 13 residues. Trimming pared 1 base from V and 0 bases from J, leaving 3 bases between. The CDR3 protein is CASSLEVNTEAFF. The DNA for the CDR3 is TGTGCCAGCAGCTTAGAGGTGAACACTGAAGCTTTCTTT. Looking up the rest from reference TRBV7-9 and TRBJ1-1 gives the full variable domain: DTGVSQNPRHKITKRGQNVTFRCDPISEHNRLYWYRQTLGQGPEFLTYFQNEAQLEKSRLLSDRFSAERPKGSFSTLEIQRTEQGDSAMYLCASSLEVNTEAFFGQGTRLTVV.

The V call is TRBV6-5, the J call TRBJ1-1; D is uncertain. Per germline, CDR1 MNHEY and CDR2 SVGAGI. The V gene lost 6 bases and the J gene lost 3 bases, with 11 bases spanning the gap. The CDR3 has 13 amino acids. The CDR3 DNA is TGTGCCAGCAGCCCTAGAGGTTACACTGAAGCTTTCTTT. This codes for CASSPRGYTEAFF.